Detailed here is one TCR beta chain. The CDR3 spans 13 residues. Looked up from germline, CDR1 is SNHLY and CDR2 is FYNNEI. V was shortened by 2 bases and J by 5 bases, with 7 bases between the two germline ends. In the authors' workflow: Reference gene primer amplification in the assay estimated nucleated cell counts. Here immunoSEQ multiplex PCR was the method, and the copy in TCRdb shows in-frame clones only, minus some. The V and J calls and clone size are taken from that table; D and trimming were inferred from the DNA. The table has around 57,000 clones, approximately 88% seen once. The data are from a study of blood T cell repertoires in COVID-19. Overall study context: Acute-phase and convalescent COVID-19 samples originated in the United States, Italy and Spain. PBMCs, B-cell-depleted T cells, or T cells were the source of the cDNA or gDNA that made up the material.

The clonotype comes from a human donor in a cohort sampled during active COVID-19. The specimen sequenced was peripheral blood. The gene calls are TRBV2 and TRBJ2-1; D possibly corresponds to TRBD2 (5 bases). The CDR3 here is CASSELAHNEQFF. The CDR3 bases are TGTGCCAGCAGTGAACTAGCTCACAATGAGCAGTTCTTC.